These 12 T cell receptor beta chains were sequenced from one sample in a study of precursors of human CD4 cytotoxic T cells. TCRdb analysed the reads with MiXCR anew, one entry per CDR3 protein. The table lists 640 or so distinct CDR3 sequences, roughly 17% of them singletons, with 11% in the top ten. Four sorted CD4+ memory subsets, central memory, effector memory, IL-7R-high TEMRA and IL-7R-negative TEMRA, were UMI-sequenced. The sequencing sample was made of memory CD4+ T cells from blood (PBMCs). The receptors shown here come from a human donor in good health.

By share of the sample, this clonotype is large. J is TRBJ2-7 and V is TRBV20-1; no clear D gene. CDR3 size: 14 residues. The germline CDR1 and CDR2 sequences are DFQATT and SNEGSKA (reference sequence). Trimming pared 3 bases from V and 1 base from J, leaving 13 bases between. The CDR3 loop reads CSASLLVNSYEQYF. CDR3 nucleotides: TGCAGTGCTAGTTTACTGGTTAATTCCTACGAGCAGTACTTC.

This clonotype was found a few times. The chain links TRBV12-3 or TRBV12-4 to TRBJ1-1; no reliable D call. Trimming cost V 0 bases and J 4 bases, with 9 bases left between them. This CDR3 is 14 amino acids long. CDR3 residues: CASSLAGLVTEAFF. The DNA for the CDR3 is TGTGCCAGCAGTTTAGCCGGGTTGGTCACTGAAGCTTTCTTT.

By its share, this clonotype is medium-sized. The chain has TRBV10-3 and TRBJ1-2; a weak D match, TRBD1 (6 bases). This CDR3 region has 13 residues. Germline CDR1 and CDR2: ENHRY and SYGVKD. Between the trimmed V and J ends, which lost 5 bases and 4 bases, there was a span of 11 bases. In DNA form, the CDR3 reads TGTGCCATCAGTCAGGACAGTAGCTATGGCTACACCTTC. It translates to CAISQDSSYGYTF.

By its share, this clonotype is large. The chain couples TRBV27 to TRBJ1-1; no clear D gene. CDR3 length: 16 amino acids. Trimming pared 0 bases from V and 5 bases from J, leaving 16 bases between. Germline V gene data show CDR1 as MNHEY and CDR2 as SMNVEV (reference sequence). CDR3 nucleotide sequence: TGTGCCAGCAGTTTATCATGGGGTCGACGTGGTACTGAAGCTTTCTTT. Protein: CASSLSWGRRGTEAFF.

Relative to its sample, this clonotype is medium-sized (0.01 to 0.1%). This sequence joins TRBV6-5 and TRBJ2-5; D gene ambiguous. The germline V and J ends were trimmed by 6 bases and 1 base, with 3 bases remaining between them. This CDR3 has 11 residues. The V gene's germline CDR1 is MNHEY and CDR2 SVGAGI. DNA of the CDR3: TGTGCCAGCAGGAGCCAAGAGACCCAGTACTTC. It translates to CASRSQETQYF.

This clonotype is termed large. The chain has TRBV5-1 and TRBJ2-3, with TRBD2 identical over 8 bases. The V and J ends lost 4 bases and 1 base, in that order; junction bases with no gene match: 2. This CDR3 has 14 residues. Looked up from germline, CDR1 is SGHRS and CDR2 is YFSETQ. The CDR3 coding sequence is TGCGCCAGCAGCCCGGGACTAGGCACAGATACGCAGTATTTT. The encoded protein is CASSPGLGTDTQYF.

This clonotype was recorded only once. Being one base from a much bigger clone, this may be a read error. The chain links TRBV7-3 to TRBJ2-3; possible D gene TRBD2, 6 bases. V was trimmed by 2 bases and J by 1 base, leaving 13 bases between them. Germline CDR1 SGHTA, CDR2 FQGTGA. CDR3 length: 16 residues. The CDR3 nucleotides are TGTGCCAGCAGCTTATTCCGGGAGCAGGGCACAGATACGCAGTATTTT. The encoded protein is CASSLFREQGTDTQYF.

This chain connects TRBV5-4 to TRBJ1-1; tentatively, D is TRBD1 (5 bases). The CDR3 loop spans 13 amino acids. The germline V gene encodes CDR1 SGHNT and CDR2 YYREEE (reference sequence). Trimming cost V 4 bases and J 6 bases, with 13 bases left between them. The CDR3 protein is CASSMPGPAEAFF. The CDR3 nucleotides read TGTGCCAGCAGCATGCCGGGACCGGCTGAAGCTTTCTTT.

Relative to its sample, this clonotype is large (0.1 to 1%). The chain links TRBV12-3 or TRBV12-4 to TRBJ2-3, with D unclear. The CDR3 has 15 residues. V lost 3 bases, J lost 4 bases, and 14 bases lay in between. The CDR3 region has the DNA TGTGCCAGCAGTTTTCCGGCGGTTGGGGCAGATACGCAGTATTTT. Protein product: CASSFPAVGADTQYF.

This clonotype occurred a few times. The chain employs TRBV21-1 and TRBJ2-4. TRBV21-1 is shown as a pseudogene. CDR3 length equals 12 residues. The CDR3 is CASSKSKNIQYF. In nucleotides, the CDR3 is TGTGCCAGCAGCAAATCTAAAAACATTCAGTACTTC.

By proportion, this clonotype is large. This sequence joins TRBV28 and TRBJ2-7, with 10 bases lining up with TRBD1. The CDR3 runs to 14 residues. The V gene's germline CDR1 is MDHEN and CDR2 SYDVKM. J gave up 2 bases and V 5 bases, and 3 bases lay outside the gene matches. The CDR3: CASSDGTGAYEQYF. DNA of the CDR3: TGTGCCAGCAGTGACGGGACAGGGGCCTACGAGCAGTACTTC.

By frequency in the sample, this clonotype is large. CDR3 loop: CATRGTGKNEQYF. The CDR3, as DNA: TGTGCCACAAGAGGGACAGGGAAGAACGAGCAGTACTTC. J is TRBJ2-7 and V is TRBV15, with 9 bases fitting TRBD1. CDR3 size: 13 residues. Germline CDR1 LNHNV, CDR2 YYDKDF (reference sequence). V shed 9 bases and J 5 bases; nucleotides not matched to a gene: 8.